This T cell receptor (beta chain) was found in a study of CD8 T cells in ankylosing spondylitis (dated 2017 in TCRdb). In terms of the full investigation: T cell receptor beta repertoires were profiled in healthy donors and ankylosing spondylitis patients so that disease-linked TCR variants could be found. In total, the full study cohort was made up of over a hundred healthy donors and more than 20 ankylosing spondylitis patients. Peripheral blood was sampled, and synovial fluid was also collected from ankylosing spondylitis patients.

This clonotype was picked up a small number of times. Its antigen is still unknown. The input lacks base qualities; no much larger clone sits a single base away. V sheds 0 bases and J sheds 4 bases, leaving 4 bases between their ends. The CDR3 sequence holds 13 residues, the cysteine and phenylalanine included. The kept DNA is CDR3 alone, 39 bases in frame from the first base. The germline V gene yields LGHNA for CDR1 and YSLEER for CDR2. Points the paper makes about the study in general: Some of the motif variants had been reported before in the synovial fluid and blood of reactive arthritis patients, a finding that suggests common disease-initiation mechanisms. The disease-linked clones were reported to be significantly enriched in matched synovial fluid samples from ankylosing spondylitis patients. The disease-linked clones showed a CD8+ phenotype and occurred at relatively low frequencies in peripheral blood. Blood from ankylosing spondylitis patients appeared to be characterized by a TCR beta motif composed of eight highly homologous amino acid variants.

This sample was sequenced with an Illumina HiSeq 2500. Quantitative 5'-RACE with molecular barcodes was used to prepare TCR beta libraries. The study's processing was this. A new computational method, built on a probabilistic model of VDJ rearrangement, was used to identify disease-linked TCR variants. The raw public reads went through TCRdb reprocessing: fastp at Q25, MiXCR clone calling, in-frame beta chains kept. Under each unique CDR3 protein, matching rows form one entry showing the most common genes and DNA. These V and J calls rely on TCRdb rather than the paper's analysis. The sample table shows around 440,000 distinct CDR3 sequences, and roughly 15% are seen once. Of the sample, just over 1% falls within the top ten clones.

The sequence links TRBV4-3 to TRBJ1-3, with the D gene uncertain. The sample comprised blood, either unsorted or a sorted T cell fraction (not recorded which). The receptor was isolated from a male donor with ankylosing spondylitis. The encoded CDR3 is CASSQEVGNTIYF. The DNA reads as follows: TGCGCCAGCAGCCAAGAAGTCGGAAACACCATATATTTT.